This T cell receptor beta chain was identified during a study of long-term antiretroviral therapy in people with HIV (dated by TCRdb to between 2021 and 2024). Broadly, across the study: Collection of the earliest samples took place about a decade ahead of the 2015 WHO recommendation for immediate ART, at a time when ART was typically delayed until CD4 counts fell. This retrospective serial study examined whether starting ART and sustained HIV suppression were associated with changes in the composition and diversity of the TRB repertoire in peripheral blood. From some 30 adults with confirmed HIV infection, the cohort provided around 180 cryopreserved PBMC samples, gathered serially across a mean of approximately six years (range 1-12). Among the 25 to 35 participants with HIV, about 11 were female. No cross-contamination during QIAcube processing was shown when test extractions of a monoclonal T-cell line were performed alongside fewer than 40 polyclonal samples.

A note on this clone: What antigen it recognizes has not been identified. No quality values exist for individual bases; no much larger clone is one base distant.

The germline V gene gives CDR1 as KGHSH and CDR2 as LQKENI. Between the V and J ends, shortened by 3 bases and 4 bases respectively, the junction contains 16 bases. From the cysteine up to the phenylalanine, the CDR3 has a length of 15 residues. The only DNA kept is the CDR3, 45 bases in frame from the first base. The immunoSEQ hsTCRB v3.0 assay was used at survey level resolution to sequence the TRB variable region. The targeted TRB sequencing depth was about 35,000-55,000 T-cell genomes per sample. TRB libraries were pooled and sequenced on an Illumina MiSeq using a v3 150-cycle kit. The paper's data handling went like this. Repertoire analysis was run in R within a reproducible Nextflow workflow that covered QC, data transformation and analysis. LymphoSeq2, an R package for exploring AIRR-Seq data, was used to implement custom analyses. After excluding a handful of samples that yielded fewer than 5000 total TRB sequences, 150 to 200 HIV repertoires remained for analysis. Of the 188 retained HIV repertoires, under 65 were collected before and about 130 after ART initiation. Repertoires were downsampled to 5000 TRB nucleotide sequences, and summary statistics were averaged over 100 downsampling iterations. Only TRB sequences with CDR3 regions of at least seven amino acids were retained for analysis. A Shannon entropy-derived clonality score and the Gini coefficient were used to measure diversity. In the repertoire networks, any two of the top 5000 CDR3 amino acid sequences were linked whenever the two sequences differed by an edit distance of one. For TRB CDR3 amino acid sequences, antigen specificity groups and MHC restriction were predicted with GLIPH2. CDR3 amino acid sequences were matched against VDJdb and McPAS-TCR to flag known CMV, EBV, HIV or tissue antigen associations. Pre-ART, post-ART and control groups were compared with Wilcoxon signed-rank tests and Holm-Bonferroni correction. TCRdb mirrors the immuneACCESS table, restricted to in-frame sequences. Some clones are absent from its copies; in checked studies, under half trace to an unresolved V gene, and the reason for the others is unknown. From that table come the V and J calls and clone size; the DNA was used to work out D and trimming. This sample comprises some 19,000 clones, around 81% of them detected only once. Approximately 6.9% of the sample is in the top ten clones.

The full study reports these points: Samples dated from the mid-2000s to the late 2010s, and the ART regimens used may be less effective than current ones. The repertoire was dominated across all time points by expanded TRB clones identified before ART initiation, although this dominance was seen to fluctuate and to decrease in many PLHIV after ART. Compared with controls, HIV repertoires had narrower CDR3 length ranges, and the network structure pointed to an antigen-experienced repertoire that shifted only slightly toward naive after ART. Unsorted PBMC were profiled instead of sorted CD4+ and CD8+ T cells because pre-ART samples had limited cell numbers. Inferences about post-ART repertoire changes are limited because no data were available on ART adherence, viral resistance or therapy changes. Since PBMC availability was limited, sequencing covered only the TCR beta chain, with no alpha chain pairing. Starting ART was linked to a significant rise in TRB diversity, yet even after long-term ART the diversity remained significantly lower than in transplant donor controls.

To be included, a participant needed at least one PBMC sample from before ART initiation plus at least two post-ART samples. Treatment was received in the United States of America by all participants with HIV. Cryopreserved samples of about 1-10 million PBMC were thawed and washed before DNA extraction. At the time of the earliest PBMC sample, participants with HIV were aged between roughly 20 and 55 years. Per participant, PBMC samples came from 1-4 timepoints prior to ART initiation and 2-8 timepoints following ART initiation, for a median of 7 samples. For every participant, serial HIV viral load, CD4+ T-cell count, ART history and demographic data were obtained. Using a Qiagen kit on a QIAcube, genomic DNA was extracted from unsorted PBMC, with samples processed in batches of 12.

The sequences come from unsorted PBMCs, collected 2.2 years after starting antiretroviral therapy. The clonotype was recovered from a man between 45 and 60 years old with HIV. Recombination linked TRBV18 to TRBJ2-7; possibly the D gene is TRBD2, per 7 matching bases. The CDR3 reads as follows: CASSPGGVGTYEQYF. The sequenced DNA is TGTGCCAGCTCACCGGGGGGGGTCGGGACATACGAGCAGTACTTC.